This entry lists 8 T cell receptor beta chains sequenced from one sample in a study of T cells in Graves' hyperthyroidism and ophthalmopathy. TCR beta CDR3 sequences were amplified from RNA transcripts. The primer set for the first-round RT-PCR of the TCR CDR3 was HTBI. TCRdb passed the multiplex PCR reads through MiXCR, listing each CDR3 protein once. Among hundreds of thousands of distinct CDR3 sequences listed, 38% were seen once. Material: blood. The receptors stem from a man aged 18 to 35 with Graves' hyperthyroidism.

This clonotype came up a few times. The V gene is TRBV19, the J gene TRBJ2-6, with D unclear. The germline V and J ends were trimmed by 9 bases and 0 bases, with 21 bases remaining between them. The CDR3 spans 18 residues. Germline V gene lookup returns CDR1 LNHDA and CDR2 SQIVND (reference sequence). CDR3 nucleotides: TGTGCCAGCAGCCCAACCCCCTGGAACATCTCTGGGGCCAACGTCCTGACTTTC. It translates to CASSPTPWNISGANVLTF.

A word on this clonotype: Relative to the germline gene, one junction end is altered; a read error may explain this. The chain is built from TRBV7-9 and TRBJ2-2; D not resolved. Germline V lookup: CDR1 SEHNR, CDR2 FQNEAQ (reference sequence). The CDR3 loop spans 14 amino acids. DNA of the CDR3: TGCGCCAGCAGCCCCGAACTCGTCCGCCGGGAGCTGTTTTTT. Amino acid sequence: CASSPELVRRELFF.

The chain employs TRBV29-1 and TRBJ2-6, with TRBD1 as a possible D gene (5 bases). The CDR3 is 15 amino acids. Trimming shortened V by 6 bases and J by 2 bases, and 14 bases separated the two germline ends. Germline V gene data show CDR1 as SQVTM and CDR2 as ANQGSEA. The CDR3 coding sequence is TGCAGCGTCGCACTCCAGGGTGCTGGGGCCAACGTCCTGACTTTC. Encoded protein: CSVALQGAGANVLTF.

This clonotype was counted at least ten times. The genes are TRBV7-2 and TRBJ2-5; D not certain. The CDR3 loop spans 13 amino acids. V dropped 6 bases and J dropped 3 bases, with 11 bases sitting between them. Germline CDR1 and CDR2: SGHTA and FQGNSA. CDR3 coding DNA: TGTGCCAGCAGTTTTCAGGCGGAAGAGACCCAGTACTTC. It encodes CASSFQAEETQYF.

The CDR3 coding sequence is TGTGCCAGCAGGGGCGGTGGCGGGGCCAACGTCCTGACTTTC. This gives the protein CASRGGGGANVLTF. The J gene is TRBJ2-6, the V gene TRBV25-1, with unresolved D. Germline CDR1 MGHDK, CDR2 SYGVNS. This CDR3 has 14 amino acids. Trimming removed 6 bases at V and 4 bases at J, with 10 bases between.

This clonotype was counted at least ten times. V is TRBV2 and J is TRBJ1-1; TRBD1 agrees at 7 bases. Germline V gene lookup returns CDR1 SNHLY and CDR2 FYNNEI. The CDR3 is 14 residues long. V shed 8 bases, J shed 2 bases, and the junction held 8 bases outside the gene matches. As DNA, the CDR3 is TGTGCCAGCCGTAGACAGGGAACAAACACTGAAGCTTTCTTT. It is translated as CASRRQGTNTEAFF.

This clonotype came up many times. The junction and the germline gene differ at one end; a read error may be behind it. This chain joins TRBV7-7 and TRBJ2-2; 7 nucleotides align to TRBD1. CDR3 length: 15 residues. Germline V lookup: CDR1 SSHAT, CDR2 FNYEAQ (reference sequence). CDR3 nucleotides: TGTGCTAGCAGCCGTGACAGGGTTGGCACCGGGGAGCTGTTTTTT. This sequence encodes CASSRDRVGTGELFF.

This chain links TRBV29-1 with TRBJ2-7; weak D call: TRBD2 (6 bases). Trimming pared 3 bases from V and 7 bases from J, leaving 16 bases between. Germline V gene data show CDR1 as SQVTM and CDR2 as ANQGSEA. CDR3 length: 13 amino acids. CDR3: CSVEGGALEEQYF. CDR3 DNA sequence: TGCAGCGTTGAGGGCGGGGCACTGGAGGAGCAGTACTTC.